This passage covers 6 T cell receptor beta chains from one sample sequenced in a study of vaccination effects on CD4 cells after COVID-19. Prior to sequencing, the ViraFEST assay stimulated PBMC with viral peptide pools, which expanded the antigen-specific CD4+ T cells. Subsequent to a culture period of under twelve days, CD4+ T cells were isolated. PCR showed that the person got SARS-CoV-2 infection at some point between March and December 2020. For these receptors, no antigen is known. Sequencing was performed with immunoSEQ multiplex PCR; in TCRdb, only in-frame clones are kept and a portion is missing. The sample lists some 38,000 clones; roughly 69% were seen once. The sample consisted of CD4+ T cells from PBMCs cultured with HCoV-NL63 spike peptides, taken before COVID-19 vaccination. Receptor source: a human donor who had a prior SARS-CoV-2 infection.

The chain carries TRBV5-1 and TRBJ1-5, with D possibly matching TRBD1 (6 bases). Per germline, CDR1 SGHRS and CDR2 YFSETQ. This CDR3 spans 15 amino acids. Trimming took 0 bases from V and 4 from J, leaving 11 bases between them. CDR3 protein: CASSLEGGRNQPQHF. The CDR3, as DNA: TGCGCCAGCAGCTTGGAGGGGGGGCGAAATCAGCCCCAGCATTTT.

The chain combines TRBV5-1 with TRBJ2-5, with D possibly TRBD1 on 6 matching bases. The V end lost 3 bases, the J end lost 4 bases, and 16 bases lay between the germline ends. CDR3 size: 15 residues. CDR1 is SGHRS and CDR2 is YFSETQ in the germline V gene. The CDR3 nucleotides read TGCGCCAGCAGCTCTGACGGTGCCAGGGGAGAGACCCAGTACTTC. Translated, it gives CASSSDGARGETQYF.

The genes are TRBV7-2 and TRBJ1-5, with D tentatively TRBD1 (5 bases). This CDR3 region has 15 residues. The ends were cut back, 2 bases at V and 9 bases at J, with 17 bases in the middle. Germline assignment: CDR1 SGHTA and CDR2 FQGNSA. The CDR3 bases are TGTGCCAGCAGCTTAAGGGGCAACGTGTGGGGGCCCCAGCATTTT. This translates into CASSLRGNVWGPQHF.

The chain uses TRBV11-1 and TRBJ1-2, with TRBD1 as a possible D gene (5 bases). CDR3 length: 12 amino acids. Trimming removed 5 bases at V and 4 bases at J, with 8 bases between. Germline CDR1 reads SGHAT; CDR2 reads FQDESV (reference sequence). The chain's CDR3 is CASSIDSYGYTF. The CDR3 nucleotides are TGTGCCAGCAGCATTGACAGCTATGGCTACACCTTC.

This clone was recorded a few times. The chain joins TRBV28 to TRBJ2-3; 7 bases are a match to TRBD1. The ends lost 5 bases at V and 2 bases at J; junction bases unmatched: 4. Germline values: CDR1 MDHEN, CDR2 SYDVKM. The CDR3 runs to 14 residues. CDR3 region: CASSRDSLTDTQYF. The CDR3 DNA reads TGTGCCAGCAGTCGGGACAGCCTCACAGATACGCAGTATTTT.

V and J are TRBV15 and TRBJ2-7, with 9 bases matching TRBD1. Unmatched junction bases numbered 14, after V lost 5 bases and J lost 3 bases. Germline V CDR1 and CDR2: LNHNV, YYDKDF (reference sequence). CDR3 size: 17 residues. The CDR3 coding sequence is TGTGCCACCAGCGGGCTACCGGGACAGGGTCTGGGCTACGAGCAGTACTTC. Protein: CATSGLPGQGLGYEQYF.